This record covers a single T cell receptor beta chain. This table comes from immunoSEQ multiplex PCR, and its TCRdb copy is limited to in-frame clones, with some not included. The sample gives about 1.4 million clones, roughly 96% of which show up once; roughly 1.1% is in the top ten. The data derive from a study of shared clonotypes between healthy human individuals. Study-wide context: Donors were a couple of women and a few men aged 18 to 49.

Both subsets, CD45RA+ naive and CD45RA-negative memory, were split from the CD4+ cells. Sequencing used naive CD4+ T cells sorted from blood. Regarding subset: CD45RA+ positively selected. The source is a young man in good health.

CDR3 loop: CASSQVEGRTETQYF. The DNA for the CDR3 is TGCGCCAGCAGCCAAGTTGAGGGTAGAACAGAGACCCAGTACTTC. V gene TRBV4-1 combines with J gene TRBJ2-5; TRBD2 is a possible D gene (5 bases). Germline CDR1 and CDR2: MGHRA and YSYEKL. V dropped 1 base and J dropped 4 bases, with 13 bases sitting between them. The CDR3 is 15 amino acids.